This T cell receptor (beta chain) was observed in a study of molecular identifiers for immune sequencing clone quantification. Using its own MiXCR run on the PCR reads, TCRdb lists one record per CDR3 protein. The sample lists around 470,000 distinct CDR3 sequences, about 26% occurring once. Per the germline V gene, CDR1 is MNHEY and CDR2 is SMNVEV (reference sequence). The CDR3 covers 16 residues. V lost 5 bases, J lost 0 bases, and 14 bases lay in between. Sequencing used naive CD8+ T cells from blood, with Jurkat cell RNA spiked in. Subset in this sample: FACS-sorted CD8+CD4-CCR7+CD45RA+ naive T cells. The chain uses TRBV27 and TRBJ1-5; no definite D call. This sequence was found in a human donor in good health. Some libraries in this study had Jurkat cell RNA spiked in. In DNA form, the CDR3 reads TGTGCCAGCAGTCCCTTGCGGGCATATAGCAATCAGCCCCAGCATTTT. The encoded protein is CASSPLRAYSNQPQHF.